The 24 T cell receptor beta chains below come from one sample, sequenced in a study of CD8 T cells in ankylosing spondylitis. Study results and limitations: Ankylosing spondylitis blood seemed to carry a telltale TCR beta motif made of under ten highly homologous variants.

TCRdb ran MiXCR on the 5' RACE reads and lists one entry per CDR3 protein. The repertoire has over 700,000 distinct CDR3 sequences, 15% to 20% of them found once; the top ten carry 19%. No antigen has been identified for these receptors. Sequenced input: blood, either unsorted or a sorted T cell fraction (not recorded which). These receptors were taken from a male donor with ankylosing spondylitis.

The CDR3 is CASSHDGPQETQYF. The CDR3 DNA reads as TGCGCCAGCAGCCATGACGGTCCCCAAGAGACCCAGTACTTC. The chain couples TRBV5-1 to TRBJ2-5; D unclear. This CDR3 contains 14 residues. V lost 4 bases and J 1 base, leaving 11 bases between the germline ends. CDR1 and CDR2 from the germline V gene are SGHRS and YFSETQ.

The rearrangement links TRBV5-5 to TRBJ1-1, with 8 bases lining up with TRBD1. This CDR3 region has 14 residues. Trimming took 4 bases from V and 12 from J; bases not matched to a gene: 14. Germline lookup yields CDR1 SGHKS and CDR2 YYEKEE (reference sequence). The CDR3 here is CASSVGQGPILSFF. The CDR3 nucleotides read TGTGCCAGCAGCGTTGGACAGGGCCCTATTTTGTCTTTCTTT.

This clonotype has a handful of counts. The chain couples TRBV6-1 to TRBJ2-7, with 9 positions matching TRBD1. The CDR3 is 15 amino acids. The germline V gene encodes CDR1 MNHNS and CDR2 SASEGT. After removal of 6 bases from V and 5 bases from J, the junction contained 11 bases not matched to a gene. The CDR3 DNA reads TGTGCCAGCAGAGGTTACGGGACAGGGTACCACGAGCAGTACTTC. It specifies CASRGYGTGYHEQYF.

This clonotype was seen more than once but under ten times. The chain recombines TRBV4-3 with TRBJ2-3; 9 bases map to TRBD1. The CDR3 runs to 14 residues. V shed 6 bases, J shed 4 bases, and the junction held 5 bases outside the gene matches. CDR1 and CDR2 (germline): LGHNA, YSLEER. As DNA, the CDR3 is TGCGCCAGCAGTGGGACAGGGTGGTCAGATACGCAGTATTTT. Protein sequence: CASSGTGWSDTQYF.

The table lists this clonotype with many counts. The gene calls are TRBV12-3 or TRBV12-4 and TRBJ1-4; D possibly corresponds to TRBD1 (6 bases). This CDR3 comprises 12 residues. Trimming shortened V by 10 bases and J by 4 bases, and 10 bases separated the two germline ends. CDR3 protein: CATGRGNEKLFF. The CDR3 DNA reads as TGTGCCACCGGCAGGGGTAATGAAAAACTGTTTTTT.

This clonotype was seen more than once but under ten times. The chain uses TRBV7-6 and TRBJ1-4, with 10 bases matching TRBD1. The length of the CDR3 is 15 residues. Germline values: CDR1 SGHVS, CDR2 FNYEAQ. The junction had 7 bases not matched to a gene; V was cut back by 5 bases and J by 7 bases. The CDR3 sequence is CASSPRTGGGEKLFF. CDR3 bases: TGTGCCAGCAGCCCCAGGACAGGGGGGGGTGAAAAACTGTTTTTT.

For this clonotype: It may be a read error: a sequence one base away is much more abundant. The chain recombines TRBV7-6 with TRBJ2-7; the D gene is possibly TRBD1 (6 bases). CDR1 and CDR2 from the germline V gene are SGHVS and FNYEAQ. The length of the CDR3 is 13 residues. V dropped 5 bases and J dropped 3 bases, with 11 bases sitting between them. The CDR3 DNA reads TGTGCCAGCAGCCCCCGGGACATCTACGAGCAGTACTTC. Protein sequence: CASSPRDIYEQYF.

This clonotype appeared once. This chain joins TRBV20-1 and TRBJ2-2; D unresolved. The CDR3 is 15 residues long. Germline V gene data show CDR1 as DFQATT and CDR2 as SNEGSKA (reference sequence). V was cut by 6 bases and J by 0 bases, with 14 bases left in between. The CDR3 DNA reads TGCAGTGCCCAGACACTATTCTCGAACACCGGGGAGCTGTTTTTT. Translated, it gives CSAQTLFSNTGELFF.

The gene calls are TRBV20-1 and TRBJ2-1; no clear D. The germline V and J ends were trimmed by 6 bases and 5 bases, with 17 bases remaining between them. The CDR3 contains 14 residues. Germline CDR1 DFQATT, CDR2 SNEGSKA (reference sequence). The CDR3 protein is CSARHRTWDNEQFF. CDR3 DNA: TGCAGTGCGAGACACAGAACGTGGGACAATGAGCAGTTCTTC.

This clonotype was counted only a few times. This rearrangement joins TRBV11-1 to TRBJ2-7, with D uncertain. The germline CDR1 and CDR2 sequences are SGHAT and FQDESV (reference sequence). The CDR3 spans 15 residues. Trimming shortened V by 3 bases and J by 2 bases, and 14 bases separated the two germline ends. DNA for the CDR3: TGTGCCAGCAGCTTCGACCGCGGTCTCGCCTACGAGCAGTACTTC. This gives the protein CASSFDRGLAYEQYF.

This clonotype was counted ten times or more. CDR3 sequence reads: CASSLWRTEAFF. CDR3 nucleotide sequence: TGTGCCAGCAGTTTATGGCGCACTGAAGCTTTCTTT. The chain has TRBV12-3 or TRBV12-4 and TRBJ1-1; D is unclear. V lost 2 bases and J 4 bases, leaving 5 bases between the germline ends. CDR3 length: 12 residues.

This clonotype has a count of ten or more. This chain links TRBV29-1 with TRBJ2-5; a possible D gene is TRBD2 (7 bases). CDR1 is SQVTM and CDR2 is ANQGSEA in the germline V gene. Trimming took off 4 bases at V and 1 base at J, with 16 bases between the two ends. The CDR3 contains 15 residues. The chain's CDR3 is CSVVGGAQTQETQYF. CDR3 sequence (DNA): TGCAGCGTTGTAGGGGGGGCGCAGACCCAAGAGACCCAGTACTTC.

Regarding this clonotype: A much larger clone differs from this one at a single base, so this may be a read error. V gene TRBV7-4 combines with J gene TRBJ2-7, with TRBD2 matching 15 bases. Germline V gene sequence: CDR1 SGHVT, CDR2 SQSDAQ. The CDR3 has 18 amino acids. CDR3 DNA sequence: TGTACCAGCAGCTCCGGGACTAGCGGGAGGACCGGGATGTACGAGCAGTACTTC. Amino acids: CTSSSGTSGRTGMYEQYF.

This clonotype was counted only a few times. The V gene is TRBV20-1, the J gene TRBJ1-1; 8 nucleotides match TRBD1. The CDR3 spans 14 residues. Trimming at V came to 0 bases and at J to 6 bases, leaving 6 bases not matched to a gene. The germline CDR1 and CDR2 sequences are DFQATT and SNEGSKA (reference sequence). The CDR3 loop reads CSARDQGAIPEAFF. The CDR3 DNA follows: TGCAGTGCTAGAGATCAGGGGGCGATCCCTGAAGCTTTCTTT.

There are a few counts of this clonotype. The chain combines TRBV20-1 with TRBJ1-6, with 9 bases identical to TRBD1. Germline V gene data show CDR1 as DFQATT and CDR2 as SNEGSKA (reference sequence). Trimming at V came to 6 bases and at J to 8 bases, leaving 5 bases not matched to a gene. This CDR3 is 13 amino acids long. The CDR3 loop reads CSARDREDSPLHF. The CDR3 bases are TGCAGTGCCAGGGACAGGGAAGATTCACCCCTCCACTTT.

CDR3 DNA sequence: TGTGCCAGCAGCCCCCAGACGTGGGGTGCCACTGAAGCTTTCTTT. Translation gives CASSPQTWGATEAFF. This chain connects TRBV7-2 to TRBJ1-1; the D is unclear. This CDR3 is built from 15 residues. The germline V gene encodes CDR1 SGHTA and CDR2 FQGNSA. V lost 5 bases and J lost 4, with 17 bases in between.

This clonotype has a count of ten or more. The CDR3 DNA reads TGTGCCAGCAGTTTACTACTAACCAGGGACGAGCAGTACTTC. Translating gives CASSLLLTRDEQYF. The V gene is TRBV12-3 or TRBV12-4, the J gene TRBJ2-7; D perhaps matches TRBD1 (5 bases). This CDR3 spans 14 amino acids. V lost 2 bases, J lost 5 bases, and 13 bases lay in between.

This clonotype came up a few times. The rearrangement links TRBV12-3 or TRBV12-4 to TRBJ2-2; 15 positions agree with TRBD2. Unmatched junction bases numbered 2, after V lost 9 bases and J lost 0 bases. The CDR3 sequence is 16 residues long. Here the CDR3 DNA reads TGTGCCAGTGGACTAGCGGGAGGGACGAACACCGGGGAGCTGTTTTTT. Its protein is CASGLAGGTNTGELFF.

The chain has TRBV12-3 or TRBV12-4 and TRBJ1-2, with D tentatively TRBD1 (5 bases). With 3 bases removed from V and 8 bases from J, the gap between germline ends came to 10 bases. The CDR3 covers 12 residues. CDR3 sequence (DNA): TGTGCCAGCAGTTTTTTGGGGGTGGGCTACACCTTC. Translated, it gives CASSFLGVGYTF.

This clonotype was found a few times. The chain combines TRBV4-3 with TRBJ2-7, with D tentatively TRBD1 or TRBD2 (5 bases each). CDR1 and CDR2 from the germline V gene are LGHNA and YSLEER. The CDR3 length is 15 residues. The germline V and J ends were trimmed by 0 bases and 2 bases, with 11 bases remaining between them. Here the CDR3 reads CASSQDPGTPYEQYF. CDR3 nucleotides: TGCGCCAGCAGCCAAGACCCCGGGACCCCCTACGAGCAGTACTTC.

The chain joins TRBV12-5 to TRBJ1-2, with 9 bases aligning to TRBD1. The CDR3 contains 13 residues. The germline gives CDR1 LGHNT, CDR2 FRNRAP. V lost 9 bases and J lost 5; bases outside the gene matches: 7. The CDR3 DNA is TGTGCTAGCGCAATGGACAGGGGATATGGCTACACCTTC. Its translation: CASAMDRGYGYTF.

The chain joins TRBV7-9 to TRBJ2-3; TRBD1 is a possible D gene (7 bases). The length of the CDR3 is 16 residues. Trimming left V 4 bases short and J 1 base short, with 15 bases between. The germline V gene encodes CDR1 SEHNR and CDR2 FQNEAQ (reference sequence). For the CDR3, the DNA is TGTGCCAGCAGCTCAGGGGGGTTTCGGGGCACAGATACGCAGTATTTT. Its translation is CASSSGGFRGTDTQYF.

There are many counts of this clonotype. The chain has TRBV20-1 and TRBJ1-2; TRBD1 matches 8 bases. Germline CDR1 DFQATT, CDR2 SNEGSKA (reference sequence). The CDR3 is 16 amino acids. Trimming cost V 6 bases and J 2 bases; bases outside gene matches: 14. The CDR3 DNA reads TGCAGTGCCCCCGGTCAGGGGGCCGGGGGAAACTATGGCTACACCTTC. Its protein is CSAPGQGAGGNYGYTF.

This clonotype was detected only a few times. V is TRBV5-6 and J is TRBJ2-5, with D perhaps matching TRBD2 (6 bases). The CDR3 runs to 15 residues. Germline CDR1 reads SGHDT; CDR2 reads YYEEEE. V was cut by 2 bases and J by 2 bases, with 13 bases left in between. The CDR3 loop is CASSFLAAGQETQYF. DNA for the CDR3: TGTGCCAGCAGCTTTCTGGCTGCGGGACAAGAGACCCAGTACTTC.